Here is one T cell receptor (beta chain) with its context. The sample comes from a study of T cell changes during pregnancy in multiple sclerosis. Measured with immunoSEQ multiplex PCR; TCRdb has only the in-frame clones, and not every one. Here the sample spans approximately 70,000 clones, just under 95% being singletons. The germline gives CDR1 LNHDA, CDR2 SQIVND (reference sequence). The CDR3 runs 17 residues. V was pared by 6 bases and J by 0 bases, with 17 bases between. The source of this sequence is a female donor with multiple sclerosis, enrolled in a pregnancy study. The chain carries TRBV19 and TRBJ1-4, with D possibly being TRBD1 (6 bases). The specimen comprised peripheral blood, sampled in the second trimester of pregnancy. The CDR3 bases are TGTGCCAGTAGCATTCCGAGGACAGACACAACTAATGAAAAACTGTTTTTT. It is translated as CASSIPRTDTTNEKLFF.